A selection of T cell receptor beta chains follows, all from one sample in a study of T-cell reconstitution after alpha-beta-depleted transplantation in children. TCRdb fed the PCR reads into MiXCR, producing one record per CDR3 protein. The data contain roughly 300,000 distinct CDR3 sequences, about a tenth of them singletons. The material sequenced was PBMCs from the stem cell graft donor, taken from the stem cell graft. Every receptor here comes from a human donor who donated a stem cell graft to a child with SCID. The CDR3 runs from the conserved cysteine through the conserved F or W. A D gene is named only where the DNA matches it firmly. Not all rows give a size; the values are once, few, many and, for expanded clones, a class.

J,V,D,size,DNA,CDR3
TRBJ2-6,TRBV7-8,.,few,TGTGCCAGCAGCCAGACGGTCTCTGGGGCCAACGTCCTGACTTTC,CASSQTVSGANVLTF
TRBJ1-1,TRBV5-1,.,many,TGCGCCAGCAGCTTGAGGGGGACTGAAGCTTTCTTT,CASSLRGTEAFF
TRBJ1-1,TRBV20-1,.,few,TGCAGTGCTAGAACAGGGTTCGGAACTGAAGCTTTCTTT,CSARTGFGTEAFF
TRBJ2-3,TRBV20-1,TRBD2,.,TGCAGTGCTTCCCGGCTAGCGGGGGGATACACAGATACGCAGTATTTT,CSASRLAGGYTDTQYF
TRBJ2-7,TRBV4-1,TRBD1,.,TGCGCCAGCAGCCAGGACAGGGGCACCTTCTCCTACGAGCAGTACTTC,CASSQDRGTFSYEQYF
TRBJ2-2,TRBV2,TRBD2,many,TGTGCCAGCAGGGGACTATCCACGAACACCGGGGAGCTGTTTTTT,CASRGLSTNTGELFF
TRBJ1-1,TRBV7-2,TRBD1,.,TGTGCCAGCAGCTTACTAGGACAGGGGTTAAAGGGTGAAGCTTTCTTT,CASSLLGQGLKGEAFF
TRBJ2-1,TRBV11-2,.,few,TGTGCCAGCAGCTCAGATCCATGGTCGGTTCTTCCGTTGGATGAGCAGTTCTTC,CASSSDPWSVLPLDEQFF
TRBJ2-3,TRBV12-3/TRBV12-4,.,.,TGTGCCAGCAGTTTAACTCGCGGCACAGATACGCAGTATTTT,CASSLTRGTDTQYF
TRBJ1-1,TRBV20-1,TRBD1,few,TGCAGTGCTAGGACGACAGGGGCGAACACTGAAGCTTTCTTT,CSARTTGANTEAFF
TRBJ2-5,TRBV12-3/TRBV12-4,.,.,TGTGCCAGCAGTTTGGGGACATTCCAAGAGACCCAGTACTTC,CASSLGTFQETQYF
TRBJ2-1,TRBV20-1,.,.,TGCAGTGCTAGGGGCCCACGGAATGAGCAGTTCTTC,CSARGPRNEQFF
TRBJ2-7,TRBV7-7,TRBD1,few,TGTGCCAGCAGTATACAGGGGGGATACGAGCAGTACTTC,CASSIQGGYEQYF
TRBJ1-6,TRBV5-6,TRBD1,few,TGTGCCAGCAGCTTGGCCGGGACAGGGGGCCTCCCCCTCCACTTT,CASSLAGTGGLPLHF
TRBJ2-1,TRBV6-6,.,.,TGTGCCAGCAGGGAGGGCTCCTACAATGAGCAGTTCTTC,CASREGSYNEQFF
TRBJ1-1,TRBV27,.,few,TGTGCCAGCACCCCCCGTGGGGGGCGCACTGAAGCTTTCTTT,CASTPRGGRTEAFF